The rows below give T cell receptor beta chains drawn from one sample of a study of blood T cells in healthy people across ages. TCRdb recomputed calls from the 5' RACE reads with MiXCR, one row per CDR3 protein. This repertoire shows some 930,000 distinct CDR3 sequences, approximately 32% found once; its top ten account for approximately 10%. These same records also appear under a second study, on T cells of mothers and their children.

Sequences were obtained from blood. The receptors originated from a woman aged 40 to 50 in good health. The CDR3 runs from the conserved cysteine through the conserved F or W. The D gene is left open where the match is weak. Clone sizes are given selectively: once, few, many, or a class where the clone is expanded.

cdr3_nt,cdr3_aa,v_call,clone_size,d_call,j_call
TGTGCCAGCAGCTTGGGAAGAGGGACAGCGACTAGCACAGATACGCAGTATTTT,CASSLGRGTATSTDTQYF,TRBV7-9,few,TRBD1,TRBJ2-3
TGCGCCAGCAGCTTGGCACTAGCGGGGGGCCCGTCCCGATGGGGGGAGCAGTTCTTC,CASSLALAGGPSRWGEQFF,TRBV5-1,few,TRBD2,TRBJ2-1
TGTGCCAGCAGCCAAGATTGGGCTAACTATGGCTACACCTTC,CASSQDWANYGYTF,TRBV3-1,NA,NA,TRBJ1-2
TGTGCCAGCAGCTGGGGACAGGGGTTGTACGAGCAGTACTTC,CASSWGQGLYEQYF,TRBV7-2,many,TRBD1,TRBJ2-7
TGTGCCAGCAACACACCGTTGTGGGACGGGTCCTACGAGCAGTACTTC,CASNTPLWDGSYEQYF,TRBV28,many,NA,TRBJ2-7
TGTGCCAGCAGCCGGCGGCCACAGATCTACTCTGGAAACACCATATATTTT,CASSRRPQIYSGNTIYF,TRBV14,few,NA,TRBJ1-3
TGTGCCGGCAGCTTCAACAGCAAGATAAGGGGCTACACCTTC,CAGSFNSKIRGYTF,TRBV7-9,NA,NA,TRBJ1-2
TGTGCCAGCAGTTTGACAGGGACGTACTACGAGCAGTACTTC,CASSLTGTYYEQYF,TRBV6-2/TRBV6-3,NA,TRBD1,TRBJ2-7
TGTGCCAGCATCAGTTCTCTGTGGGGGGGCGCTCGGTACGAGCAGTACTTC,CASISSLWGGARYEQYF,TRBV28,many,NA,TRBJ2-7
TGTGCCAGCAGTTGGTCCGGGACACTGAATCAGCCCCAGCATTTT,CASSWSGTLNQPQHF,TRBV28,NA,NA,TRBJ1-5
TGTGCCAGCAGGCTCGGGACAGGCACCGGGGAGCTGTTTTTT,CASRLGTGTGELFF,TRBV12-3/TRBV12-4,NA,TRBD1,TRBJ2-2
TGTGCCAGCATAAAAGGTGAAGCTTTCTTT,CASIKGEAFF,TRBV6-5,many,NA,TRBJ1-1
TGTGCCAGCAGCTTGGAACGGGGACAGGGGGCGGGCTACACCTTC,CASSLERGQGAGYTF,TRBV7-2,once,TRBD1,TRBJ1-2
TGTGCCAGCAGCTTCCCCGGGACAGGGGGCACAGATACGCAGTATTTT,CASSFPGTGGTDTQYF,TRBV13,NA,TRBD1,TRBJ2-3
TGTGCCAGCAGTCCCAGACAGGGCACTTCACCCCTCCACTTT,CASSPRQGTSPLHF,TRBV6-2/TRBV6-3,few,TRBD1,TRBJ1-6
TGTGCCAGCAGTGTTCTGGGGAAAGAGACCCAGTACTTC,CASSVLGKETQYF,TRBV25-1,few,NA,TRBJ2-5
TGTGCCAGCAGGGGGGGACGCATGAACACTGAAGCTTTCTTT,CASRGGRMNTEAFF,TRBV27,NA,NA,TRBJ1-1
TGTGCCTGGAGTCAGGGACAGGGACAGCCCCAGCATTTT,CAWSQGQGQPQHF,TRBV30,NA,TRBD1,TRBJ1-5
TGTGCCAGCAATCCAAGGAGGGGGGGCCATACAGATACGCAGTATTTT,CASNPRRGGHTDTQYF,TRBV6-2/TRBV6-3,few,NA,TRBJ2-3
TGTGCCAGCAGTTCAGAACAGGGTCGGACTGAAGCTTTCTTT,CASSSEQGRTEAFF,TRBV6-6,NA,NA,TRBJ1-1
TGTGCCAGCAGCTTGCTGGAAGGGGGCGGCGAATCCTACGAGCAGTACTTC,CASSLLEGGGESYEQYF,TRBV5-8,NA,TRBD1,TRBJ2-7
TGTGCCAGCAGCCCCTCGGGGGAGAGCTATGGCTACACCTTC,CASSPSGESYGYTF,TRBV5-5,few,NA,TRBJ1-2
TGCGCCAGCAGTTTGACGACAATTCCCCTCTACTATGGCTACACCTTC,CASSLTTIPLYYGYTF,TRBV2,few,NA,TRBJ1-2
TGTGCCAGCAGCTGGGAAGACGGAAACACCATATATTTT,CASSWEDGNTIYF,TRBV5-5,many,NA,TRBJ1-3
TGCAGCGATAGGACAGGGATCGGCTATGGCTACACCTTC,CSDRTGIGYGYTF,TRBV29-1,NA,TRBD1,TRBJ1-2
TGCGCCAGCAGCCAAACTAGCGTGAATGAGCAGTTCTTC,CASSQTSVNEQFF,TRBV4-3,few,TRBD2,TRBJ2-1
TGCGCCAGCAGCTTTTGGCGGGGGGCTGAAAATGAGCAGTTCTTC,CASSFWRGAENEQFF,TRBV4-1,few,TRBD2,TRBJ2-1
TGTGCCAGCAGTGAATCCGGGACATACCAAGAGACCCAGTACTTC,CASSESGTYQETQYF,TRBV25-1,many,NA,TRBJ2-5
TGCAGTGCTAGAGTCGAGGGGTGGGGGAACGAGCAGTACTTC,CSARVEGWGNEQYF,TRBV20-1,many,NA,TRBJ2-7
TGTGCCAGCAGCGTAGAACTAGCGGGGAAAGATGAGCGGTTCTTC,CASSVELAGKDERFF,TRBV9,NA,TRBD2,TRBJ2-1
TGTGCCAGCAGCCCCTCGACAGGGAAGGCATCTAATGAAAAACTGTTTTTT,CASSPSTGKASNEKLFF,TRBV7-9,NA,TRBD1,TRBJ1-4
TGTGCCAGCAGCCCAGAGGCTCAGGGATACTACAATGAGCAGTTCTTC,CASSPEAQGYYNEQFF,TRBV7-2,NA,NA,TRBJ2-1
TGCAGTGCTAATGCGGGCCCGGGCGGGGCCAACGTCCTGACTTTC,CSANAGPGGANVLTF,TRBV20-1,few,NA,TRBJ2-6
TGCGCCAGCAGCCAAGAATCTAGCGGGGGGGCCTCAGCCAAAAACATTCAGTACTTC,CASSQESSGGASAKNIQYF,TRBV4-3,many,TRBD2,TRBJ2-4
TGTGCCAGCAGCTCTGACCCATCGAGAAACTACGAGCAGTACTTC,CASSSDPSRNYEQYF,TRBV7-9,NA,NA,TRBJ2-7
TGTGCCAGCAGTTTCCCTGCCGCAGGGTTAAACTATCCCGGGGAGCTGTTTTTT,CASSFPAAGLNYPGELFF,TRBV12-3/TRBV12-4,NA,NA,TRBJ2-2
TGTGCCAGCAGCTCGGACAGGGGGAACTATGGCCACACCTTC,CASSSDRGNYGHTF,TRBV7-2,NA,TRBD1,TRBJ1-2
TGTGCCAGCAGCAGCGGGGGACCGGGGAACATTCAGTACTTC,CASSSGGPGNIQYF,TRBV7-9,few,TRBD2,TRBJ2-4
TGCAGTGCTAATAAGCGGGGACCGTACTTTCACACAGATACGCAGTATTTT,CSANKRGPYFHTDTQYF,TRBV20-1,many,TRBD2,TRBJ2-3
TGTGCCAGCAGGGCCGGGACTAGCGGGTCTCTCACAGATACGCAGTATTTT,CASRAGTSGSLTDTQYF,TRBV28,few,TRBD2,TRBJ2-3
TGTGCCAGCAGTTACAGCGAACAGACGAGTTGGTACGAGCAGTACTTC,CASSYSEQTSWYEQYF,TRBV6-5,NA,NA,TRBJ2-7
TGCGCCAGCAGCCAGGGACAGTACTCCTACGAGCAGTACTTC,CASSQGQYSYEQYF,TRBV5-1,many,TRBD1,TRBJ2-7
TGCAGCGTAACGACAGGGTACAATGAGCAGTTCTTC,CSVTTGYNEQFF,TRBV29-1,few,TRBD1,TRBJ2-1
TGTGCCGGCAGCTATAGCCCATGGAACACTGAAGCTTTCTTT,CAGSYSPWNTEAFF,TRBV28,NA,NA,TRBJ1-1
TGTGCCAGCAGTCCGCTACCCCGCGCCAGGGGGAACTATGGCTACACCTTC,CASSPLPRARGNYGYTF,TRBV12-3/TRBV12-4,NA,TRBD1,TRBJ1-2
TGTGCCAGCAGTTTCCCTATTCGGGCCGCTTCGAATTACAATGAGCAGTTCTTC,CASSFPIRAASNYNEQFF,TRBV28,many,NA,TRBJ2-1
TGTGCCAGCAGTTCCCCACTTCTGGATACGCAGTATTTT,CASSSPLLDTQYF,TRBV6-2/TRBV6-3,NA,NA,TRBJ2-3
TGTGCCACCAGTGAATCCGGGACAGGAGACAATGAGCAGTTCTTC,CATSESGTGDNEQFF,TRBV24-1,NA,TRBD1,TRBJ2-1
TGCGCCAGCAGCTTGGCGGCCCGGACCCCAGATACGCAGTATTTT,CASSLAARTPDTQYF,TRBV5-1,NA,NA,TRBJ2-3
TGTGCCAGCAGGCCATGGGGCGGGTGGGGCCAAGAGACCCAGTACTTC,CASRPWGGWGQETQYF,TRBV25-1,NA,NA,TRBJ2-5
TGTGCCAGCAGCCACTATCAGAGGACAGGGGGTTATGGCTACACCTTC,CASSHYQRTGGYGYTF,TRBV11-2,NA,TRBD1,TRBJ1-2
TGCGCCAGCAGCTTGTTCGGGGGGGCTGGGGGCACTGAAGCTTTCTTT,CASSLFGGAGGTEAFF,TRBV5-1,few,NA,TRBJ1-1
TGTGCCAGCACTAGAGGAGAGAACACTGAAACTTTCTTT,CASTRGENTETFF,TRBV2,once,NA,TRBJ1-1
TGTGCCAGCAGCTTAGTTACGGATTACGAGCAGTACTTC,CASSLVTDYEQYF,TRBV7-2,many,NA,TRBJ2-7
TGTGCCAGCAGCTCGGGCCACCGTTACTACGAGCAGTACTTC,CASSSGHRYYEQYF,TRBV7-2,NA,NA,TRBJ2-7
TGTGCCAGCAGACGAGACAGGGGTGGCAATCAGCCCCAGCATTTT,CASRRDRGGNQPQHF,TRBV28,many,TRBD1,TRBJ1-5
TGTGCCAGCAGTTCGGGACTAGCGGGGGTTGCCGGGGAGCTGTTTTTT,CASSSGLAGVAGELFF,TRBV27,NA,TRBD2,TRBJ2-2
TGTGCCAGCAGACCCCCCTTCGCGGACTACAATGAGCAGTTCTTC,CASRPPFADYNEQFF,TRBV3-1,once,NA,TRBJ2-1
TGTGCCAGCAAGAGGGGAGATGAGACCCAGTACTTC,CASKRGDETQYF,TRBV6-2/TRBV6-3,many,NA,TRBJ2-5
TGTGCCAGCAGTTCATCGGGGGCTGGCCGGCTTGAGCAGTACTTC,CASSSSGAGRLEQYF,TRBV28,few,NA,TRBJ2-7